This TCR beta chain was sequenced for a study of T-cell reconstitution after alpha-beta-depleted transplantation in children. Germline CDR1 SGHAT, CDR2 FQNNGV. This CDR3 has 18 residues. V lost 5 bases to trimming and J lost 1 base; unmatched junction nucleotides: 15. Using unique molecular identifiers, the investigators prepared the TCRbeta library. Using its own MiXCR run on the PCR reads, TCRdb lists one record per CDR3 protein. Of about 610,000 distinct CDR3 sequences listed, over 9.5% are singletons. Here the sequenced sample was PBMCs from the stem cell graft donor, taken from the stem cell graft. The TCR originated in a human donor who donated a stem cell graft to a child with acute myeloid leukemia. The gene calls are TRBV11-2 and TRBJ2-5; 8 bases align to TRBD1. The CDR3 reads CASSPQGARDSLQETQYF. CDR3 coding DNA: TGTGCCAGCAGCCCGCAGGGGGCTAGAGATTCCCTCCAAGAGACCCAGTACTTC.